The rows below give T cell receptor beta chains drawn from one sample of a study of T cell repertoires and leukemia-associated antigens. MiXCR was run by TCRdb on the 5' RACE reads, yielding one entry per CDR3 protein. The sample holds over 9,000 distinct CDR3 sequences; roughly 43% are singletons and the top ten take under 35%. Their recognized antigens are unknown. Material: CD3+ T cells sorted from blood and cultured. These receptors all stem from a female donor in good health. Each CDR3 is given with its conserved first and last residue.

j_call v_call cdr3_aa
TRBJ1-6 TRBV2 CASSDRALGSSPLHF
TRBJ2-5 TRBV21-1 CASSKARTAKETQYF
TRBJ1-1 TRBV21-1 CASSTPQDPNTEAFF
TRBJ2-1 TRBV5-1 CASSGRPGGDNEQFF
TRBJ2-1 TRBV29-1 CSVIGLAEAYNEQFF
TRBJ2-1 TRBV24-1 CATSARDEQFF
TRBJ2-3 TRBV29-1 CSGHRASTDTQYF
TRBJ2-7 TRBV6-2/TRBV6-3 CASTSISFVPRTVRLDSCGQYF
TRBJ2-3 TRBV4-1 CASSPELASTDTQYF
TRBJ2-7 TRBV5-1 CASSFDLTYEQYF
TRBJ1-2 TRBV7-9 CASSLETGTYGYTF
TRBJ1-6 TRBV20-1 CSARRDSNNSLLHF
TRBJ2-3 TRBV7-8 CASSLSDSGRTAQYF
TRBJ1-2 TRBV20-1 CSARDMRREDQTFYGYTF
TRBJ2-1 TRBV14 CASSHFLAEQFF
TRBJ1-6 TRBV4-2 CASSQGGRGTGSGEGSSPHHF
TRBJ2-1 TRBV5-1 CASSLHPGQVGGEQFF
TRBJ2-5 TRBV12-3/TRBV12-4 CASSLGGYQEAQYF